One T cell receptor (beta chain) is described in this entry. The target of this receptor is not known. Base quality data are lacking; no much larger clone is found one base away. The entry originates in a study of cytomegalovirus exposure and HLA in healthy donors (dated by TCRdb to the late 2010s). The study in broad terms: According to a later analysis, the approximately 120 validation repertoires were produced on the same platform as the approximately 690 repertoires of the first cohort. The study aimed to test whether signatures of past pathogen exposure could be identified by cataloging public T cell receptors. The study combined high-throughput TCR immunosequencing, statistical association of individual TCRs with disease status, and machine learning to predict cytomegalovirus infection status. Besides the first cohort of hundreds of subjects, a separate validation cohort made up of some 110 different subjects was used.

CDR1 and CDR2 are drawn from the germline V gene: LGHNT, FRNRAP. V is cut back by 7 bases and J by 4 bases, with 12 bases in the junction unmatched. From the cysteine up to the phenylalanine, the CDR3 has a length of 15 residues. Only CDR3 DNA remains: 45 bases, in frame from the first base. On the study overall, not on this receptor specifically: All 110 or so repertoires were used to score co-occurrence in the validation cohort in a later analysis, because that analysis had no HLA typing for the cohort. In the study, around 150 TCR beta chains were listed as associated with cytomegalovirus. The classifier was reported to diagnose cytomegalovirus status with high specificity and sensitivity in both the original and validation cohorts. A later analysis found that TCRs clustered in the first cohort also tended to co-occur in the roughly 120 validation repertoires, with approximately 94% of cluster scores above 0. The authors suggested that the approach could potentially be extended to other disease states and immunological phenotypes. In vitro tests confirmed that three of the cytomegalovirus-associated TCR beta chains recognize cytomegalovirus antigens. While some public TCRs were present in many individuals, most TCR sequences turned up only very rarely across donors.

Separate from the approximately 670-subject first cohort, the validation cohort of more than 90 subjects was the group to which the donors belonged. The library came from the immunoSEQ multiplex PCR assay. In the paper's pipeline: A statistical classification framework was developed to diagnose cytomegalovirus status using the catalog of TCR beta chain sequences. The clones in this table, taken by TCRdb from immuneACCESS, are in-frame only. Not every clone is retained; where verified, under half of the shortfall comes from an unresolved V gene, and the cause of the rest is unknown. That table is the source of V, J and clone size, and D and trimming were worked out from the DNA. This sample is represented by under 150,000 clones; roughly 86% of them were singletons. Roughly 1.4% of the sample is in the top ten clones.

The V gene is TRBV12-5 and the J gene is TRBJ2-7; TRBD2 agrees with 8 junctional bases. Sequencing was performed on PBMCs. This TCR was sampled from a woman in her 30s in good health and CMV-seronegative. The CDR3 protein is CASETDSGGLYEQYF. The sequenced DNA is TGTGCTAGTGAGACCGACTCGGGGGGGCTATACGAGCAGTACTTC.